These 26 T cell receptor beta chains share one sample of origin, sequenced in a study of blood T cell repertoires in COVID-19. TCRdb keeps only in-frame clones here, not all; method: immunoSEQ multiplex PCR. The sample includes some 38,000 clones, approximately 91% of them seen just once. Sequencing was carried out using peripheral blood. All receptors derive from a woman aged 25 to 45 in a cohort sampled during active COVID-19.

The V call is TRBV9, the J call TRBJ2-3; 8 bases map to TRBD2. The CDR3 extends over 15 amino acids. The V and J ends lost 3 bases and 6 bases, in that order; junction bases with no gene match: 9. Germline V gene lookup returns CDR1 SGDLS and CDR2 YYNGEE. The DNA of the CDR3 is TGTGCCAGCAGCGGAGCCCTAGCGGGTATGGATACGCAGTATTTT. This encodes CASSGALAGMDTQYF. The complete variable domain, with remaining parts taken from reference TRBV9 and TRBJ2-3, reads DSGVTQTPKHLITATGQRVTLRCSPRSGDLSVYWYQQSLDQGLQFLIQYYNGEERAKGNILERFSAQQFPDLHSELNLSSLELGDSALYFCASSGALAGMDTQYFGPGTRLTVL.

The chain carries TRBV21-1 and TRBJ2-7; the table's D gene call, TRBD1, was not cross checked with the DNA. TRBV21-1 has pseudogene status. The CDR3 is 16 residues long. The CDR3 region has the DNA TGTGCCAGCAACATAAAGGGGGCAGGGTATAGGTACGAGCAGTACTTC. Translated, it gives CASNIKGAGYRYEQYF.

The V and J genes are TRBV9 and TRBJ2-7; 7 bases match TRBD2. After removal of 0 bases from V and 7 bases from J, the junction contained 7 bases not matched to a gene. Per germline, CDR1 SGDLS and CDR2 YYNGEE. The CDR3 covers 14 residues. The CDR3 nucleotides read TGTGCCAGCAGCGTAGCACCGGGAGGCGAAGAGCAGTACTTC. Amino acids: CASSVAPGGEEQYF.

V usage is TRBV5-1 and J usage is TRBJ2-7, with 10 bases aligning to TRBD2. This CDR3 is built from 15 residues. Germline-derived CDR1 and CDR2 are SGHRS and YFSETQ. Trimming at V came to 1 base and at J to 2 bases, leaving 3 bases not matched to a gene. The CDR3 region is CASSLTSGMTYEQYF. The CDR3 nucleotides are TGCGCCAGCAGCTTGACTAGCGGGATGACCTACGAGCAGTACTTC.

The chain carries TRBV29-1 and TRBJ2-7; 10 bases are shared with TRBD2. Per the germline V gene, CDR1 is SQVTM and CDR2 is ANQGSEA. V dropped 3 bases and J dropped 6; count of bases not matched to a gene: 5. CDR3 length: 13 amino acids. The CDR3 sequence is CSVDLAGGVEQYF. The CDR3 coding sequence is TGCAGCGTTGATTTAGCGGGAGGCGTCGAGCAGTACTTC.

The rearrangement joins TRBV7-2 to TRBJ1-2; 10 nucleotides match TRBD1. Germline assignment: CDR1 SGHTA and CDR2 FQGNSA. After removal of 5 bases from V and 8 bases from J, the junction contained 8 bases not matched to a gene. The CDR3 loop spans 14 amino acids. CDR3 coding DNA: TGTGCCAGCAGCCCGACAGGGGGCACGGGGGGCTACACCTTC. It yields the protein CASSPTGGTGGYTF.

The chain is built from TRBV20-1 and TRBJ2-3, with 7 bases matching TRBD2. Trimming removed 8 bases from V and 10 bases from J; junction bases left unmatched: 6. Germline loops: CDR1 DFQATT, CDR2 SNEGSKA (reference sequence). The CDR3 loop spans 10 amino acids. DNA for the CDR3: TGCAGTACCGGACTAGTAGCGCAGTATTTT. The encoded protein is CSTGLVAQYF.

V and J are TRBV7-3 and TRBJ2-2; 11 positions match TRBD2. This CDR3 comprises 15 residues. Germline CDR1 is SGHTA and CDR2 is FQGTGA. The V and J ends lost 5 bases and 5 bases, in that order; junction bases with no gene match: 4. Here the CDR3 DNA reads TGTGCCAGCAGCCGTACTAGCGGGAGTACCGGGGAGCTGTTTTTT. Protein: CASSRTSGSTGELFF.

V and J are TRBV5-6 and TRBJ2-2, with D perhaps TRBD2 (6 bases). From germline, CDR1 is SGHDT and CDR2 YYEEEE. V lost 4 bases and J 5 bases, leaving 18 bases between the germline ends. The CDR3 has 16 amino acids. For the CDR3, the DNA is TGTGCCAGCAGCGGACCGCCCGGGAGCGGGACCGGGGAGCTGTTTTTT. This translates into CASSGPPGSGTGELFF.

The chain recombines TRBV13 with TRBJ1-2, with TRBD1 identical over 7 bases. Germline CDR1 reads PRHDT; CDR2 reads FYEKMQ (reference sequence). The CDR3 is 14 residues long. V lost 4 bases to trimming and J lost 6 bases; unmatched junction nucleotides: 8. This chain's CDR3 is CASSSNRGWDGYTF. CDR3 nucleotide sequence: TGTGCCAGCAGCTCAAACAGGGGATGGGATGGCTACACCTTC.

This clone was picked up one time. This chain uses TRBV9 with TRBJ1-4, with D possibly being TRBD1 (5 bases). The CDR3 loop spans 16 amino acids. The germline V and J ends were trimmed by 3 bases and 5 bases, with 17 bases remaining between them. Germline V gene data show CDR1 as SGDLS and CDR2 as YYNGEE. The CDR3 DNA is TGTGCCAGCAGCGCTACCCTCGGGGGTCTAAATGAAAAACTGTTTTTT. Amino acids: CASSATLGGLNEKLFF.

J is TRBJ1-3 and V is TRBV5-1, with 8 bases that match TRBD1. The ends lost 2 bases at V and 0 bases at J; junction bases unmatched: 4. The CDR3 is 16 amino acids. The germline gives CDR1 SGHRS, CDR2 YFSETQ. The CDR3 nucleotides read TGCGCCAGCAGCTTAGGACAGGGACACTCTGGAAACACCATATATTTT. Amino acids: CASSLGQGHSGNTIYF. Together with reference TRBV5-1 and TRBJ1-3, the CDR3 gives the full variable domain: KAGVTQTPRYLIKTRGQQVTLSCSPISGHRSVSWYQQTPGQGLQFLFEYFSETQRNKGNFPGRFSGRQFSNSRSEMNVSTLELGDSALYLCASSLGQGHSGNTIYFGEGSWLTVV.

V usage is TRBV30 and J usage is TRBJ2-1, with D maybe TRBD1 (6 bases). The CDR3 has 12 amino acids. Deletions cut 1 base from V and 8 bases from J, with 9 bases between. Germline V gene lookup returns CDR1 GTSNPN and CDR2 SVGIG (reference sequence). Here the CDR3 reads CAWSAQGHEQFF. Written as DNA, the CDR3 is TGTGCCTGGAGTGCACAGGGACATGAGCAGTTCTTC. The full variable domain, its missing parts supplied by reference TRBV30 and TRBJ2-1, is SQTIHQWPATLVQPVGSPLSLECTVEGTSNPNLYWYRQAAGRGLQLLFYSVGIGQISSEVPQNLSASRPQDRQFILSSKKLLLSDSGFYLCAWSAQGHEQFFGPGTRLTVL.

The chain carries TRBV15 and TRBJ2-3, with TRBD2 as a possible D gene (6 bases). Germline V CDR1 and CDR2: LNHNV, YYDKDF (reference sequence). The length of the CDR3 is 15 residues. V lost 0 bases to trimming and J lost 2 bases, with 9 bases between them. For the CDR3, the DNA is TGTGCCACCAGCAGAGAGCAGCGGGTCACAGATACGCAGTATTTT. Encoded protein: CATSREQRVTDTQYF.

The V gene is TRBV19, the J gene TRBJ2-7; TRBD2 matches at 12 bases. This CDR3 is 18 amino acids long. CDR1 and CDR2 (germline): LNHDA, SQIVND (reference sequence). J lost 0 bases, V lost 4 bases, and 10 bases had no gene match. CDR3 coding DNA: TGTGCCAGTAGTACCGGACTAGCGGGAAAACTCCTCTCCTACGAGCAGTACTTC. Translating gives CASSTGLAGKLLSYEQYF. The complete variable domain, with remaining parts taken from reference TRBV19 and TRBJ2-7, reads DGGITQSPKYLFRKEGQNVTLSCEQNLNHDAMYWYRQDPGQGLRLIYYSQIVNDFQKGDIAEGYSVSREKKESFPLTVTSAQKNPTAFYLCASSTGLAGKLLSYEQYFGPGTRLTVT.

The V and J genes are TRBV28 and TRBJ1-4, with D uncertain. Germline lookup yields CDR1 MDHEN and CDR2 SYDVKM. V was clipped by 2 bases and J by 7 bases, with 5 bases between them. This CDR3 is 12 amino acids long. The CDR3 DNA reads TGTGCCAGCAGTTTAGGAGTTGAAAAACTGTTTTTT. This sequence encodes CASSLGVEKLFF.

The chain joins TRBV2 to TRBJ1-4; D is uncertain. The CDR3 is made up of 14 amino acids. Germline V gives CDR1 SNHLY, CDR2 FYNNEI. With 6 bases removed from V and 4 bases from J, the gap between germline ends came to 12 bases. This CDR3 reads CASSARGFNEKLFF. Written as DNA, the CDR3 is TGTGCCAGCAGCGCCCGGGGTTTTAATGAAAAACTGTTTTTT.

This clone was counted once. The gene calls are TRBV7-2 and TRBJ2-3, with a tentative D call TRBD2 (6 bases). From germline, CDR1 is SGHTA and CDR2 FQGNSA. The CDR3 contains 15 residues. The V end was cut by 5 bases, the J end by 4 bases, with 16 bases between. This CDR3 is CASSNREFMADTQYF. In DNA form, the CDR3 reads TGTGCCAGCAGCAACCGGGAGTTCATGGCAGATACGCAGTATTTT.

This chain joins TRBV4-2 and TRBJ2-7, with 11 bases matching TRBD2. This CDR3 contains 15 residues. Losses at the gene ends were 1 base for V and 4 bases for J; bases not matched to a gene: 3. Germline V gene lookup returns CDR1 LGHNA and CDR2 YNFKEQ. The CDR3 loop reads CASSQASGGQYEQYF. The CDR3 nucleotides read TGTGCCAGCAGCCAAGCTAGCGGGGGGCAATACGAGCAGTACTTC.

In its sample, this clone was seen once. The chain couples TRBV24-1 to TRBJ2-1; 8 positions agree with TRBD2. CDR1 is KGHDR and CDR2 is SFDVKD in the germline V gene. J gave up 7 bases and V 6 bases, and 7 bases lay outside the gene matches. The CDR3 spans 14 residues. Written as DNA, the CDR3 is TGTGCCACCAGTCAAGCGGGAGAGAGAAATGAGCAGTTCTTC. This translates into CATSQAGERNEQFF.

The rearrangement links TRBV15 to TRBJ2-2, with 10 bases aligning to TRBD1. The germline V gene encodes CDR1 LNHNV and CDR2 YYDKDF (reference sequence). V lost 4 bases to trimming and J lost 4 bases; unmatched junction nucleotides: 9. The CDR3 is 17 amino acids. Here the CDR3 reads CATSTNRDRGGTGELFF. CDR3 nucleotide sequence: TGTGCCACCAGCACGAATCGGGACAGGGGTGGCACCGGGGAGCTGTTTTTT.

This rearrangement joins TRBV5-4 to TRBJ1-6; TRBD1 aligns across 10 bases. CDR1 and CDR2 from the germline V gene are SGHNT and YYREEE (reference sequence). V dropped 5 bases and J dropped 9; count of bases not matched to a gene: 5. This CDR3 has 14 amino acids. Here the CDR3 reads CASRPRDRGSPLHF. The CDR3 nucleotides are TGTGCCAGCAGACCTAGGGACAGGGGTTCACCCCTCCACTTT.

V usage is TRBV4-2 and J usage is TRBJ2-3; TRBD2 aligns across 12 bases. The CDR3 spans 17 residues. The J segment lost 0 bases and the V segment lost 3 bases, leaving 4 bases of the junction unmatched. Germline V gene sequence: CDR1 LGHNA, CDR2 YNFKEQ. This chain's CDR3 is CASSHAGTSGSTDTQYF. CDR3 sequence (DNA): TGTGCCAGCAGCCACGCCGGGACTAGCGGGAGCACAGATACGCAGTATTTT.

The gene calls are TRBV25-1 and TRBJ1-2, with D hard to call. Trimming removed 6 bases from V and 2 bases from J, with 16 bases in between. Germline CDR1 is MGHDK and CDR2 is SYGVNS. There are 15 residues in the CDR3. DNA of the CDR3: TGTGCCAGCAGCGGCGGTAGCGGAGGGAACTATGGCTACACCTTC. Its protein product is CASSGGSGGNYGYTF.

The rearrangement links TRBV6-5 to TRBJ2-7; 8 bases align to TRBD1. Unmatched junction bases numbered 9, after V lost 4 bases and J lost 4 bases. Per the germline V gene, CDR1 is MNHEY and CDR2 is SVGAGI. This CDR3 spans 15 amino acids. The CDR3 DNA reads TGTGCCAGCAGTTCACCGGGACAGGCTACTTACGAGCAGTACTTC. Translating gives CASSSPGQATYEQYF.

This sequence joins TRBV25-1 and TRBJ1-2; TRBD1 is a possible D gene (5 bases). V lost 3 bases to trimming and J lost 4 bases, with 15 bases between them. The CDR3 has 15 amino acids. CDR1 is MGHDK and CDR2 is SYGVNS in the germline V gene. The CDR3 loop is CASSDIKGTGYGYTF. The CDR3 nucleotides are TGTGCCAGCAGTGATATTAAGGGGACTGGCTATGGCTACACCTTC.